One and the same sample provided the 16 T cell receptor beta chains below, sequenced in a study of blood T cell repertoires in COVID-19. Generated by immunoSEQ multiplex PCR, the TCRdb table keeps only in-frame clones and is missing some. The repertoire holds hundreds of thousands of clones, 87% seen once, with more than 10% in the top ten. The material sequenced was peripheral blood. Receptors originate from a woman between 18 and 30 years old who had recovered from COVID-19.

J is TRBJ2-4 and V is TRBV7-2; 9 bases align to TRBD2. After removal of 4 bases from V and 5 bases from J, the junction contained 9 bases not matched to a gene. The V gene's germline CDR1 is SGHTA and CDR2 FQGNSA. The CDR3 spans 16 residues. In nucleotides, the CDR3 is TGTGCCAGCAGCTCGAGACTAGCGGTATTAGAAAACATTCAGTACTTC. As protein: CASSSRLAVLENIQYF.

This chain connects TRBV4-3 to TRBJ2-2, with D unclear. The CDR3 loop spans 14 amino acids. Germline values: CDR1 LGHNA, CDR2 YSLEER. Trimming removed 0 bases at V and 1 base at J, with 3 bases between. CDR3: CASSQDGNTGELFF. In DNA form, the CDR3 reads TGCGCCAGCAGCCAAGACGGGAACACCGGGGAGCTGTTTTTT.

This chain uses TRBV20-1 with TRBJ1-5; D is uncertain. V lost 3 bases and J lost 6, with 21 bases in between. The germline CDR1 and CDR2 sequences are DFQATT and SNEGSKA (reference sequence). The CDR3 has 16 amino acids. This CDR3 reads CSASEFIGSGPQPQHF. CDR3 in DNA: TGCAGTGCTAGTGAATTTATCGGTAGCGGGCCTCAGCCCCAGCATTTT.

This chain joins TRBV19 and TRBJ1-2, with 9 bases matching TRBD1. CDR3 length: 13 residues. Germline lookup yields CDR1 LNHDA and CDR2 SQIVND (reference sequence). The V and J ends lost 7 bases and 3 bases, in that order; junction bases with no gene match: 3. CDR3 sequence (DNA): TGTGCCAGTACCAGACAGGGGGACTATGGCTACACCTTC. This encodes CASTRQGDYGYTF.

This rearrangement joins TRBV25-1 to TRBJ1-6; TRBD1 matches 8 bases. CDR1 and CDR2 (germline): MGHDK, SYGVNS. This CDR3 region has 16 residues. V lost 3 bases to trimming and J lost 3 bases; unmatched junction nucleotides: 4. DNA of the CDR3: TGTGCCAGCAGTGAGGGGGACAGGATCTATAATTCACCCCTCCACTTT. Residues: CASSEGDRIYNSPLHF.

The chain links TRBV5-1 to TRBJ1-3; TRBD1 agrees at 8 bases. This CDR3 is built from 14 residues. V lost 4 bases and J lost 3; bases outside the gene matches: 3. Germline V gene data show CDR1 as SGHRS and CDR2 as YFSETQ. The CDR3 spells CASSAGTGGNTIYF. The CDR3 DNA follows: TGCGCCAGCAGCGCCGGGACAGGTGGAAACACCATATATTTT.

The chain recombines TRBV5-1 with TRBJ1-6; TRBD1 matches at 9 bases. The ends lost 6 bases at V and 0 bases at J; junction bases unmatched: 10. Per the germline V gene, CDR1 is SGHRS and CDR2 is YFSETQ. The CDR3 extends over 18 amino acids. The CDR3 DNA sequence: TGCGCCAGCAATCCGGGACAGGGCCTAAGCTCCTATAATTCACCCCTCCACTTT. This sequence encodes CASNPGQGLSSYNSPLHF.

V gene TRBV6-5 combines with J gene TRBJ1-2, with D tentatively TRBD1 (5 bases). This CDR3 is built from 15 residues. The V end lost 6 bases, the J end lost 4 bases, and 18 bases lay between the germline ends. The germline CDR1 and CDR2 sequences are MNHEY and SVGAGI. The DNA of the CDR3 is TGTGCCAGCAGCCCCGGTTTGTGGGGGGGCTATGGCTACACCTTC. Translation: CASSPGLWGGYGYTF.

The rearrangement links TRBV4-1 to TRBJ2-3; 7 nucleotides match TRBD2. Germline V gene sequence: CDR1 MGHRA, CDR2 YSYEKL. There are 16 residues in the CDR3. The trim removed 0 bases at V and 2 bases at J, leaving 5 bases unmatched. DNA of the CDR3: TGCGCCAGCAGCCAAGATTTGGGACTACTCACAGATACGCAGTATTTT. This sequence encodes CASSQDLGLLTDTQYF.

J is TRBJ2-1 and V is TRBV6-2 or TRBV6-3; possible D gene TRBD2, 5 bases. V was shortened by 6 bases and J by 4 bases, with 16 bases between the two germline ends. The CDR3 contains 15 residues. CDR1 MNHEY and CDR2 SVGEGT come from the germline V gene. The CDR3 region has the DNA TGTGCCAGCAGCATCGGGATCGGGATGTACAATGAGCAGTTCTTC. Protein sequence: CASSIGIGMYNEQFF.

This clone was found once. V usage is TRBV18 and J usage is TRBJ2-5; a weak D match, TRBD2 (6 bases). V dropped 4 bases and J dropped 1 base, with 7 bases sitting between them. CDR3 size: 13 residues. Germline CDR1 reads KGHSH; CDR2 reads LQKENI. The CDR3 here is CASSLTSQETQYF. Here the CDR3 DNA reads TGTGCCAGCTCACTGACTAGCCAAGAGACCCAGTACTTC.

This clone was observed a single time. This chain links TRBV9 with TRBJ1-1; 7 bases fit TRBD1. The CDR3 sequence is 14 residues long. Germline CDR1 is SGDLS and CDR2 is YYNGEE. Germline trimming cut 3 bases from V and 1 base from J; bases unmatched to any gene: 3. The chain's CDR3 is CASSGGGSNTEAFF. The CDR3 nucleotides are TGTGCCAGCAGCGGAGGGGGCTCGAACACTGAAGCTTTCTTT.

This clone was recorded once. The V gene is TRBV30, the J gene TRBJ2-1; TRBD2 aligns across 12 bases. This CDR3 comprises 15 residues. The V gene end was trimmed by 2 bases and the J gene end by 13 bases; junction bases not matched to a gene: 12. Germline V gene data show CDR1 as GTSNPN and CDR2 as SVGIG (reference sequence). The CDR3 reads CAWSLMTLAGGDQFF. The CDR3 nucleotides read TGTGCCTGGAGTCTTATGACACTAGCGGGGGGAGATCAGTTCTTC.

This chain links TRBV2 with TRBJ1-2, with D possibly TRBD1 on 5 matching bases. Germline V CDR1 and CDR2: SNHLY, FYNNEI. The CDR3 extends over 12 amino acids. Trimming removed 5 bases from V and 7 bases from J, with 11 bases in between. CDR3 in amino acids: CASSRQGSGYTF. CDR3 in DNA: TGTGCCAGCAGTCGGCAGGGAAGTGGCTACACCTTC.

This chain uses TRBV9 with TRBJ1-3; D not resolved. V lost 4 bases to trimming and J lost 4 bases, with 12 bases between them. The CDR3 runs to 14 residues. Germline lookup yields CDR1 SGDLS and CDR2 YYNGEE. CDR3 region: CASSPGSAGNTIYF. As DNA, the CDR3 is TGTGCCAGCAGCCCGGGATCCGCGGGAAACACCATATATTTT.

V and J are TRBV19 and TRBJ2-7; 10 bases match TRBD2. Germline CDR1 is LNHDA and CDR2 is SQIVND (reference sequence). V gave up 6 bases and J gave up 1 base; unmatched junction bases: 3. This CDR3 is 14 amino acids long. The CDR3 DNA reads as TGTGCCAGTAGACCGGGACTAGCGTCCTACGAGCAGTACTTC. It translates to CASRPGLASYEQYF.